Relative to its sample, the clone carrying this T cell receptor beta chain is medium-sized (0.01 to 0.1%). Its antigen remains unknown. TCR beta libraries were made by UMI-labeled 5' RACE. How the authors handled the data: Functional CDR3 beta clonotype counts ranged from roughly 2,800 to 20,000 in each TCR beta library. TCRdb reprocessed the 5' RACE reads via MiXCR and lists one record per CDR3 protein. These V and J calls rely on TCRdb rather than the paper's analysis. Found here are roughly 8,000 distinct CDR3 sequences, about 3.8% of them singletons; the top ten hold approximately 35%. Germline lookup yields CDR1 SGHVS and CDR2 FQNEAQ. The J segment lost 5 bases and the V segment lost 2 bases, leaving 2 bases of the junction unmatched. CDR3 size: 14 residues. Total CD8+ T cells were enriched by negative magnetic separation. The sample comes from a study of human CD8 memory T cell subsets. Findings and limits, study-wide: Estimates that used Chao1 suggested higher diversity in stem-like memory T cells than in precursor exhausted T cells. The stem-like memory T cell repertoire shared very little with the precursor exhausted T cell repertoire.

The sequence was obtained from a human donor in good health. The rearrangement uses TRBV7-8 and TRBJ2-2; TRBD1 matches at 7 bases. The sample taken for sequencing was CD8+ T cells from PBMCs. The CDR3 spells CASSLTRGTGELFF. In DNA, the CDR3 is TGTGCCAGCAGCTTAACCAGGGGGACCGGGGAGCTGTTTTTT. Drawing the rest from reference TRBV7-8 and TRBJ2-2, the complete variable domain is GAGVSQSPRYKVAKRGQDVALRCDPISGHVSLFWYQQALGQGPEFLTYFQNEAQLDKSGLPSDRFFAERPEGSVSTLKIQRTQQEDSAVYLCASSLTRGTGELFFGEGSRLTVL.